This T cell receptor beta chain appears in the sequencing data of a study of CD8 T cells in Susac syndrome. RNA totalling roughly 0.5 to 1 ug underwent reverse transcription with random hexamers. TCRdb independently ran MiXCR on the immunoSEQ multiplex PCR reads; one entry per CDR3 protein. The sample yields approximately 210,000 distinct CDR3 sequences, approximately 94% seen once. Per the germline V gene, CDR1 is MNHNS and CDR2 is SASEGT. The length of the CDR3 is 18 residues. With 0 bases removed from V and 3 bases from J, the gap between germline ends came to 20 bases. The chain uses TRBV6-1 and TRBJ1-2; a weak D match, TRBD1 (5 bases). Source material: CD4+ T cells from PBMCs. The sequence came from a human donor with Susac syndrome. In nucleotides, the CDR3 is TGTGCCAGCAGTGAAGCCGGGACGCAACTCCGGGGATACTATGGCTACACCTTC. This translates into CASSEAGTQLRGYYGYTF.